The 3 T cell receptor beta chains reported below all come from one sample, sequenced in a study of T cells in tuberculosis listed by TCRdb under 2018. Library preparation used the immunoSEQ multiplex PCR assay. In TCRdb, the immuneACCESS table is reduced to in-frame sequences with V and J assigned. These tables do not hold every clone; where another copy was compared, an unresolved V gene accounts for under half, and the others remain unexplained. This sample holds approximately 35,000 clones; nearly 97% were observed only once. The ten largest clones capture 2% to 3% of the sample. Sequenced sample: PBMCs. The receptors here all came from a donor between 10 and 35 years old with latent tuberculosis or without tuberculosis infection.

The CDR3 region has the DNA TGTGCCAGCAGAGGACAGGGGACTGGGGCCAACGTCCTGACTTTC. This codes for CASRGQGTGANVLTF. The chain is built from TRBV6-6 and TRBJ2-6, with TRBD1 matching 9 bases. Germline CDR1 and CDR2: MNHNY and SVGAGI (reference sequence). The CDR3 has 15 amino acids. Losses at the gene ends were 6 bases for V and 2 bases for J; bases not matched to a gene: 2.

J is TRBJ1-5 and V is TRBV7-9, with D perhaps matching TRBD1 (6 bases). Deletions cut 4 bases from V and 6 bases from J, with 13 bases between. CDR1 SEHNR and CDR2 FQNEAQ come from the germline V gene (reference sequence). CDR3 size: 14 residues. CDR3 region: CASSSGATGQPQHF. In DNA form, the CDR3 reads TGTGCCAGCAGCTCAGGGGCGACCGGTCAGCCCCAGCATTTT.

The V call is TRBV7-6, the J call TRBJ2-7; D gene unclear. V was pared by 7 bases and J by 2 bases, with 15 bases between. CDR1 and CDR2 (germline): SGHVS, FNYEAQ. The CDR3 sequence is 14 residues long. This CDR3 reads CASTTALGPYEQYF. The CDR3 bases are TGTGCCAGCACCACTGCACTGGGCCCCTACGAGCAGTACTTC.